The entry below describes one T cell receptor beta chain. This sample was included in a study of blood T cell repertoires in COVID-19. Study-wide context: The origin of the acute and convalescent COVID-19 samples was the United States, Italy and Spain. The cDNA or gDNA used as material had been derived from T cells, B-cell-depleted T cells, or PBMCs.

Per the study methods: The assay estimated nucleated cells by amplifying reference gene primers. Produced via immunoSEQ multiplex PCR; TCRdb's table is partial and in-frame only. The DNA was the basis for D and trimming; V, J and clone size are from that table. The table records 200,000 to 250,000 clones, roughly four fifths of them present only once. The germline CDR1 and CDR2 sequences are SGHRS and YFSETQ. The CDR3 loop spans 17 amino acids. J lost 4 bases, V lost 4 bases, and 10 bases had no gene match. The receptor comes from a woman older than 75 with acute or convalescent COVID-19. The specimen was peripheral blood. The rearrangement joins TRBV5-1 to TRBJ2-3; 12 bases are shared with TRBD1. The CDR3 DNA follows: TGCGCCAGCAGCACGGGACAGGGGGCGCTTATGGCAGATACGCAGTATTTT. Translating it yields CASSTGQGALMADTQYF.